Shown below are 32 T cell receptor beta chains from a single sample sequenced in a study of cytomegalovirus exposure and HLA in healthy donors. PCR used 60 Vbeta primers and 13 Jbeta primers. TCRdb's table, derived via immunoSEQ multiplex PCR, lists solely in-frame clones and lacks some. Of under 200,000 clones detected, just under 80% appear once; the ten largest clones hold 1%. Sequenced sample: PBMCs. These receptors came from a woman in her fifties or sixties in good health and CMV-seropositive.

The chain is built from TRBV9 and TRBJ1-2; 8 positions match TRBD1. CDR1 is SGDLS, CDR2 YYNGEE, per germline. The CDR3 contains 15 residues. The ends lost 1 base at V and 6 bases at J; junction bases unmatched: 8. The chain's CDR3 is CASSVNSRGRDGYTF. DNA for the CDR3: TGTGCCAGCAGCGTAAACAGCAGGGGGCGCGATGGCTACACCTTC. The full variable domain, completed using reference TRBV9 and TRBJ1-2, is DSGVTQTPKHLITATGQRVTLRCSPRSGDLSVYWYQQSLDQGLQFLIQYYNGEERAKGNILERFSAQQFPDLHSELNLSSLELGDSALYFCASSVNSRGRDGYTFGSGTRLTVV.

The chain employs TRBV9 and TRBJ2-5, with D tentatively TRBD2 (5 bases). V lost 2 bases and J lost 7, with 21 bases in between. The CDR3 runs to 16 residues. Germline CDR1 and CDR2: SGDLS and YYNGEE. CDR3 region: CASSVLAGVPFGTQYF. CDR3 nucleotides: TGTGCCAGCAGCGTCCTGGCCGGGGTCCCCTTCGGGACCCAGTACTTC.

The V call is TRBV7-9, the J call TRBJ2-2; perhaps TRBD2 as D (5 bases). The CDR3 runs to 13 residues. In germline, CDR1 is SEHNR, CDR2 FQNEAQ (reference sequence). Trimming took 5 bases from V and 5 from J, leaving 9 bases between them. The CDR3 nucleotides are TGTGCCAGCAGCGCCGGGGTAACCGGGGAGCTGTTTTTT. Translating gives CASSAGVTGELFF.

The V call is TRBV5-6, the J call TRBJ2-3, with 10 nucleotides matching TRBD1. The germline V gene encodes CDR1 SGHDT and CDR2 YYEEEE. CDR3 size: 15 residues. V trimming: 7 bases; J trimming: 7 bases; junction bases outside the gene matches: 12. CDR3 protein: CASFKLGQGLNTQYF. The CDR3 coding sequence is TGTGCCAGCTTCAAGTTGGGACAGGGGTTAAATACGCAGTATTTT.

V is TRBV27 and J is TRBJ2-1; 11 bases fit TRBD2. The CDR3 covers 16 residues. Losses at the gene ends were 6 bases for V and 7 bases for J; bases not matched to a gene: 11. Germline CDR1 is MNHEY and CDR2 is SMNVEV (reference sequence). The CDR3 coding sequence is TGTGCCAGCAGACATCACCTAGCGGGAGGTAGTAATGAGCAGTTCTTC. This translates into CASRHHLAGGSNEQFF.

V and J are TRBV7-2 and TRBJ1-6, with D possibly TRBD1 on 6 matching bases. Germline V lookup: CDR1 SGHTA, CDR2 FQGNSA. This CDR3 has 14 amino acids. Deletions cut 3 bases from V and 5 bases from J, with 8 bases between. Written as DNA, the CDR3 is TGTGCCAGCAGCTTCCGACAGGATAATTCACCCCTCCACTTT. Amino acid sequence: CASSFRQDNSPLHF. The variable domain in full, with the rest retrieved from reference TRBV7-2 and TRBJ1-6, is GAGVSQSPSNKVTEKGKDVELRCDPISGHTALYWYRQSLGQGLEFLIYFQGNSAPDKSGLPSDRFSAERTGGSVSTLTIQRTQQEDSAVYLCASSFRQDNSPLHFGNGTRLTVT.

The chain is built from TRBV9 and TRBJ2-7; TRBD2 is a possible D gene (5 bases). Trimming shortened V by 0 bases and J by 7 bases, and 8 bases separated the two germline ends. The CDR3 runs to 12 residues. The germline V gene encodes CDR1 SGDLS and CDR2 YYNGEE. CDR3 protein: CASSVDRGEQYF. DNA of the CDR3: TGTGCCAGCAGCGTAGACAGAGGGGAGCAGTACTTC.

CDR3 bases: TGTGCCAGCAGTCCCCGGGGGACAGGGAGAGGAGAGACCCAGTACTTC. Translated, it gives CASSPRGTGRGETQYF. The chain links TRBV27 to TRBJ2-5; the match to TRBD1 covers 9 bases. CDR1 is MNHEY, CDR2 SMNVEV, per germline (reference sequence). This CDR3 contains 16 residues. After removal of 5 bases from V and 4 bases from J, the junction contained 11 bases not matched to a gene.

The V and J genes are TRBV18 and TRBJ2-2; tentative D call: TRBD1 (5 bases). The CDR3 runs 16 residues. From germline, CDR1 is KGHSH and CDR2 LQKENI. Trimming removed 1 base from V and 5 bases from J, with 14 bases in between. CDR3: CASSPLGLARTGELFF. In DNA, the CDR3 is TGTGCCAGCTCACCACTGGGGCTGGCGAGGACCGGGGAGCTGTTTTTT.

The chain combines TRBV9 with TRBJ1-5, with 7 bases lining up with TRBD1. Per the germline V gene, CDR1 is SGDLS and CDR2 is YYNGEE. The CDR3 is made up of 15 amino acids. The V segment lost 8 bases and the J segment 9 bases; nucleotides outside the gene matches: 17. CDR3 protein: CASSPGTATRGPQHF. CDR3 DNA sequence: TGTGCCAGTTCACCCGGGACAGCTACCCGGGGGCCCCAGCATTTT.

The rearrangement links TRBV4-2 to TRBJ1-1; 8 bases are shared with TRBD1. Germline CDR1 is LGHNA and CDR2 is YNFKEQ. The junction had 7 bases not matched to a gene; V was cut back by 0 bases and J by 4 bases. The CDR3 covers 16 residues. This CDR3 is CASSQDLGQGFTEAFF. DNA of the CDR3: TGTGCCAGCAGCCAAGATCTCGGACAGGGTTTCACTGAAGCTTTCTTT.

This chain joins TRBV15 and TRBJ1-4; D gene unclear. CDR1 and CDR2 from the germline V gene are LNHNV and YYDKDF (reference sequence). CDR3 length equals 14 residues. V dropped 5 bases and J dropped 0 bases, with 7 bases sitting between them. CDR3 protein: CATSPRATNEKLFF. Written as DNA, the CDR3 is TGTGCCACCAGCCCGCGGGCAACTAATGAAAAACTGTTTTTT.

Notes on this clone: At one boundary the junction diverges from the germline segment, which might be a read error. The chain's CDR3 is CASSPRLGPRHF. CDR3 DNA sequence: TGTGCCAGCTCACCACGTCTGGGCCCCCGGCATTTT. The chain is built from TRBV18 and TRBJ1-5; D is unresolved. The CDR3 spans 12 residues. CDR1 is KGHSH and CDR2 is LQKENI in the germline V gene.

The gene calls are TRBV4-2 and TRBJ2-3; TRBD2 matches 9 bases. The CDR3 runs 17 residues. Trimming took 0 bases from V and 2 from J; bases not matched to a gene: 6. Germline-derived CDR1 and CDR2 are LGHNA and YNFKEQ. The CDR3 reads CASSQDPAGGVTDTQYF. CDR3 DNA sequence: TGTGCCAGCAGCCAAGACCCAGCGGGAGGCGTCACAGATACGCAGTATTTT.

CDR3 protein: CASSPGEGYRYEQYF. The CDR3 coding sequence is TGTGCCAGCAGTCCCGGGGAGGGGTATAGGTACGAGCAGTACTTC. V gene TRBV28 combines with J gene TRBJ2-7, with 7 bases fitting TRBD2. The CDR3 length is 15 residues. V was clipped by 5 bases and J by 4 bases; unmatched bases: 11. Germline CDR1 reads MDHEN; CDR2 reads SYDVKM.

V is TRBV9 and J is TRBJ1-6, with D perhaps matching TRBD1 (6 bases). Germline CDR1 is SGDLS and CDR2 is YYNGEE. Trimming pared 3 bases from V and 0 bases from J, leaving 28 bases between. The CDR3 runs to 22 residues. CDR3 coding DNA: TGTGCCAGCAGCGCAGAGGGATATAGGGAAGGCGGACAGAGCTCCTATAATTCACCCCTCCACTTT. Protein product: CASSAEGYREGGQSSYNSPLHF.

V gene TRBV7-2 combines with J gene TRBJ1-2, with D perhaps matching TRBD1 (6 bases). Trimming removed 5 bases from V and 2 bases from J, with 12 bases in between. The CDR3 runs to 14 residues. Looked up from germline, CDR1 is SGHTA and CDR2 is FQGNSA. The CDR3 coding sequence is TGTGCCAGCAGCCCAAGTCAGGGGAACTATGGCTACACCTTC. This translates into CASSPSQGNYGYTF.

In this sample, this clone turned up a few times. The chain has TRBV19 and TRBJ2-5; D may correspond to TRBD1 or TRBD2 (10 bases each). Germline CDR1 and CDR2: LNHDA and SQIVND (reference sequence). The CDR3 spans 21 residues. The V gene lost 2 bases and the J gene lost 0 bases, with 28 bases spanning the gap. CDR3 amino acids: CASSIRDRGKREGRYQETQYF. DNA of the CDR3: TGTGCCAGTAGTATACGGGACAGGGGTAAGCGGGAGGGCCGGTACCAAGAGACCCAGTACTTC.

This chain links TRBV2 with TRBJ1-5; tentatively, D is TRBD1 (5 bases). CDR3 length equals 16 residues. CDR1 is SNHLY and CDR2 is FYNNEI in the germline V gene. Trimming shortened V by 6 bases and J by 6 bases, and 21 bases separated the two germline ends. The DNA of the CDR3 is TGTGCCAGCAGCCAAAGGGGCAGGGAGGTGAGTCAGCCCCAGCATTTT. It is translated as CASSQRGREVSQPQHF.

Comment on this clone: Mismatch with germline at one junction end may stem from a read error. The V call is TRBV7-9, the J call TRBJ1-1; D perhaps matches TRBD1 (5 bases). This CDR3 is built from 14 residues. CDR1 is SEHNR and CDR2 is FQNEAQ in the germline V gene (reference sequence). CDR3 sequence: CSSSSSQGNTEAFF. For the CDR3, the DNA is TGTTCCAGCAGCTCATCCCAGGGGAACACTGAAGCTTTCTTT.

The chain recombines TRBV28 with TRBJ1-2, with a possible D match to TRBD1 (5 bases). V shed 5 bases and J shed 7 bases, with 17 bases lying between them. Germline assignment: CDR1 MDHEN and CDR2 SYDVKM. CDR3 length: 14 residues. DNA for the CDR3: TGTGCCAGCAGTCTCGGCAGGGATTTGGGTGGCTACACCTTC. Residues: CASSLGRDLGGYTF.

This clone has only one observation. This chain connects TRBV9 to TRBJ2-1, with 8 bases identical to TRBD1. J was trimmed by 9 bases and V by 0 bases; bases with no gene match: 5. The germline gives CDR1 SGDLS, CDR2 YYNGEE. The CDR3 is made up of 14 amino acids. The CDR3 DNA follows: TGTGCCAGCAGCGTAGGGGACAGGTACGGTGAGCAGTTCTTC. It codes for CASSVGDRYGEQFF. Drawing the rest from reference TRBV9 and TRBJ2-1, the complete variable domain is DSGVTQTPKHLITATGQRVTLRCSPRSGDLSVYWYQQSLDQGLQFLIQYYNGEERAKGNILERFSAQQFPDLHSELNLSSLELGDSALYFCASSVGDRYGEQFFGPGTRLTVL.

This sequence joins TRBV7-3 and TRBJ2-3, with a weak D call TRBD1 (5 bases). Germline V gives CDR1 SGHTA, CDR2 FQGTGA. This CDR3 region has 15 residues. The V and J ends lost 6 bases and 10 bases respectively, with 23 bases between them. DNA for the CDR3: TGTGCCAGCAGTCCCACCCAGGGTTTGGGCAGGTCGCAGTATTTT. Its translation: CASSPTQGLGRSQYF.

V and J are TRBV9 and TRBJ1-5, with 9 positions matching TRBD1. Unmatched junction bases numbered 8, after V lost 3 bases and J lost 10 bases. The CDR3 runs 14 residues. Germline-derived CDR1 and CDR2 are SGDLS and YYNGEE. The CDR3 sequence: CASSEGDRESPQHF. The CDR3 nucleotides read TGTGCCAGCAGCGAGGGGGACAGGGAAAGTCCCCAGCATTTT.

CDR3 bases: TGTGCCAGCAGCCAAGTCGTAACCCGGGACAGGATTAATTCACCCCTCCACTTT. This gives the protein CASSQVVTRDRINSPLHF. This chain links TRBV14 with TRBJ1-6; the match to TRBD1 covers 8 bases. CDR1 is SGHDN and CDR2 is FVKESK in the germline V gene. The V and J ends lost 1 base and 6 bases, in that order; junction bases with no gene match: 11. This CDR3 spans 18 amino acids.

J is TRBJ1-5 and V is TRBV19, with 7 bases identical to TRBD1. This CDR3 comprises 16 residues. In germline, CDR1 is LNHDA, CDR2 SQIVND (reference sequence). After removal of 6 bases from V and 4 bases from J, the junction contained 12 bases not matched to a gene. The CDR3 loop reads CASSMRIGTVNQPQHF. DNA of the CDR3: TGTGCCAGTAGCATGCGAATTGGGACAGTGAATCAGCCCCAGCATTTT.

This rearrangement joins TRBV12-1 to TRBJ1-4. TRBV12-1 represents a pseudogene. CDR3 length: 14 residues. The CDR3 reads CASSLRATNEKLFF. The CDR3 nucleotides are TGTGCCAGCAGCCTCCGGGCAACTAATGAAAAACTGTTTTTT.

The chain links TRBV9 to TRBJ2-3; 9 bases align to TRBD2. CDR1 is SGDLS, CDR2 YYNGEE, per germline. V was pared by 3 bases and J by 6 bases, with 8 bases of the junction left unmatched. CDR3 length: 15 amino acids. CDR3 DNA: TGTGCCAGCAGCGATAGCGGGGGCCTACTGGATACGCAGTATTTT. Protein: CASSDSGGLLDTQYF. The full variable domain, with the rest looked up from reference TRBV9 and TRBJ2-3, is DSGVTQTPKHLITATGQRVTLRCSPRSGDLSVYWYQQSLDQGLQFLIQYYNGEERAKGNILERFSAQQFPDLHSELNLSSLELGDSALYFCASSDSGGLLDTQYFGPGTRLTVL.

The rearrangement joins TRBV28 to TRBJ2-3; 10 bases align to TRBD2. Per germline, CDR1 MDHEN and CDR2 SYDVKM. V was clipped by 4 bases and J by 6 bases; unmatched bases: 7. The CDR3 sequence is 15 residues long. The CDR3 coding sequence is TGTGCCAGCAGTTCCCCGGGACTAGCGTGGGATACGCAGTATTTT. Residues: CASSSPGLAWDTQYF.

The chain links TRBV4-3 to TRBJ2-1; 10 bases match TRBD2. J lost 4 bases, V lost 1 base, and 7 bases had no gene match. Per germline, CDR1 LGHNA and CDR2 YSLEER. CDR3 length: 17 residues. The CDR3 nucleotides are TGCGCCAGCAGCCAAGCGTCTAGCGGGGGAATATACAATGAGCAGTTCTTC. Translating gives CASSQASSGGIYNEQFF.

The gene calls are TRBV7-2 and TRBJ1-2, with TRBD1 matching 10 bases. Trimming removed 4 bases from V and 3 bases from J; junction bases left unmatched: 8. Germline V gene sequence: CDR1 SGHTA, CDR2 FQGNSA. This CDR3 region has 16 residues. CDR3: CASSWGQGSRDYGYTF. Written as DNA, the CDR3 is TGTGCCAGCAGCTGGGGACAGGGGAGTAGGGACTATGGCTACACCTTC.

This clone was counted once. Here the CDR3 reads CASSPGDGHYGYTF. The DNA of the CDR3 is TGTGCCAGCAGCCCGGGGGACGGACACTATGGCTACACCTTC. V is TRBV9 and J is TRBJ1-2; D may be TRBD1 (5 bases). Germline CDR1 is SGDLS and CDR2 is YYNGEE. The CDR3 length is 14 residues. V lost 4 bases and J lost 3, with 13 bases in between.